This record concerns one TCR beta chain sequence. Its specificity is unknown. The data were taken from a study of cytomegalovirus exposure and HLA in healthy donors. Study summary: For the roughly 370 genotyped donors, around 76% fell within the Caucasian-associated ancestry cluster. Study-level points and caveats: Analyses of presence/absence relied on an assumption of roughly uniform sequencing depth across donors. In a later analysis, DRB1 alleles had the most associated TCRs; HLA-C alleles the fewest.

This CDR3 region has 12 residues. Trimming removed 5 bases at V and 3 bases at J, with 11 bases between. Germline lookup yields CDR1 SQVTM and CDR2 ANQGSEA. PCR used 60 Vbeta primers and 13 Jbeta primers. Repertoires were generated with immunoSEQ multiplex PCR, while TCRdb's copy carries only in-frame clones and drops some. The sample shows some 160,000 clones, roughly 87% of them seen only once. The chain is built from TRBV29-1 and TRBJ2-7; possibly TRBD2 for D (5 bases). This TCR was recovered from a woman in her forties or fifties in good health and CMV-seronegative. Source material: PBMCs. The CDR3 is CSVTTISYEQYF. Here the CDR3 DNA reads TGCAGCGTTACGACTATCAGCTACGAGCAGTACTTC.